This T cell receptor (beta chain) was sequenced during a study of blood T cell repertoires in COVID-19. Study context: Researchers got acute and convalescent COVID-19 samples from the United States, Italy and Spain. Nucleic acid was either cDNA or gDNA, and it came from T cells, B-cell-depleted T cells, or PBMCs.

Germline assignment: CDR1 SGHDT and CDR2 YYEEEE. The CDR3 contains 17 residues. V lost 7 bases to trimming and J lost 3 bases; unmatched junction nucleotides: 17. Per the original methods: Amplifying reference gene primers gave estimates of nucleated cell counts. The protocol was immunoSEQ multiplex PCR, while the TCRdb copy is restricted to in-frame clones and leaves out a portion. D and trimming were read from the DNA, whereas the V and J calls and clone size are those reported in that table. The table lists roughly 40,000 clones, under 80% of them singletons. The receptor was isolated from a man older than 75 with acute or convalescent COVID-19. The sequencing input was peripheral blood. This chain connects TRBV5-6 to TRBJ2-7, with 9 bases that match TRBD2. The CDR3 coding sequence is TGTGCCAGCTTTAGCTTATCAGCGGGAGGTCTTATCTACGAGCAGTACTTC. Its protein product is CASFSLSAGGLIYEQYF.